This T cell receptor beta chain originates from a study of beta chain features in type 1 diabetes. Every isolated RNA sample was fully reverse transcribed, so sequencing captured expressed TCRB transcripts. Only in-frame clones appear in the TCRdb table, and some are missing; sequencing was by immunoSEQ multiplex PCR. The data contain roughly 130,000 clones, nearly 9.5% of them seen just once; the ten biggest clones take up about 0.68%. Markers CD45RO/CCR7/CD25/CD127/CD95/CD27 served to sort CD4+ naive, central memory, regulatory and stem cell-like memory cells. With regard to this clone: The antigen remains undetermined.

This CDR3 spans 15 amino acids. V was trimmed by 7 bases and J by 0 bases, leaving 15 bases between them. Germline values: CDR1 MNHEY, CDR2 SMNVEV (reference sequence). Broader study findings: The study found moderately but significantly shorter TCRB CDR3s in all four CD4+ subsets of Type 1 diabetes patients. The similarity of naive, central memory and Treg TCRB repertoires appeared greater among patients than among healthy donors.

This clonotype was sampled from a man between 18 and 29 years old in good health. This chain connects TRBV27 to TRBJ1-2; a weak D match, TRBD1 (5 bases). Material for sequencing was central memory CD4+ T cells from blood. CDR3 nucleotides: TGTGCCAGCAAAAAGGACACCCAAGCTAACTATGGCTACACCTTC. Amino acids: CASKKDTQANYGYTF.